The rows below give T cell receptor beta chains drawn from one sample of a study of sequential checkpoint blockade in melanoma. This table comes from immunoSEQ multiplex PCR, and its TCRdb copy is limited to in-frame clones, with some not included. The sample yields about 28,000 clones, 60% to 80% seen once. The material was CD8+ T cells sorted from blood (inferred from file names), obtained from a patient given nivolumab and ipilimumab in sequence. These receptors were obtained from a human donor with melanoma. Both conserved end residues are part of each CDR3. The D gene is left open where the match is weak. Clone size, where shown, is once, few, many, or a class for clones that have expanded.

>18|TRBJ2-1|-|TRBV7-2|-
TGTGCCAGCAGCTTCTATCCAAGCTCCTACGAGCTCCACAATGAGCAGTTCTTC
CASSFYPSSYELHNEQFF
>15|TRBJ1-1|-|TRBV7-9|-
TGTGCCAGCAGCTTAACGCAGGGGAGTTATCCTGAAGCTTTCTTT
CASSLTQGSYPEAFF
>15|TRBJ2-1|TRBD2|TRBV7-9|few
TGTGCCAGCAGCTCAGAAGGACTAGCGTTCAATGAGCAGTTCTTC
CASSSEGLAFNEQFF
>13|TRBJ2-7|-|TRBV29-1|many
TGCAGCGCCCTTTCGGGGGACGCCTACGAGCAGTACTTC
CSALSGDAYEQYF
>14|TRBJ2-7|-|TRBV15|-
TGTGCCACCAGGGCAACAGATACTCACTACGAGCAGTACTTC
CATRATDTHYEQYF
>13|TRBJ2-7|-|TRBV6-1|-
TGTGCCAGCAGTGAAGTACGGGGAGACGAGCAGTACTTC
CASSEVRGDEQYF
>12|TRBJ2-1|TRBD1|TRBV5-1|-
TGCGCCAGCAGCCCGGACAGGGCGGAGCAGTTCTTC
CASSPDRAEQFF
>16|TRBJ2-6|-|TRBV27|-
TGTGCCAGCAGTCCGACAGAACCCACTGGGGCCAACGTCCTGACTTTC
CASSPTEPTGANVLTF
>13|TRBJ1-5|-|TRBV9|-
TGTGCCAGCAGCGGAGCGGCCTCCCAGGTCCAGCATTTT
CASSGAASQVQHF
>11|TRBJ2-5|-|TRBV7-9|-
TGTGCCAGCAGCCCCAGCAGGGCCCAGTACTTC
CASSPSRAQYF
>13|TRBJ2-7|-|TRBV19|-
TGTGCCAGTAGTATGAACCCCGCGTACGAGCAGTACTTC
CASSMNPAYEQYF
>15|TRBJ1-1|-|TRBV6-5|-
TGTGCCAGCAGTTACTTCGTGGAGGGGAACACTGAAGCTTTCTTT
CASSYFVEGNTEAFF
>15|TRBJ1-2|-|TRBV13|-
TGTGCCAGCACCAATTCCCTTTACAGGGACTATGGCTACACCTTC
CASTNSLYRDYGYTF
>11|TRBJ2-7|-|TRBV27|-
TGTGCCAGTACACGAGGAAGGGAGCAGTACTTC
CASTRGREQYF
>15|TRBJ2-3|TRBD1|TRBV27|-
TGTGCCAGCAGTTTTAGGACAGGGGGTTCGGATACGCAGTATTTT
CASSFRTGGSDTQYF
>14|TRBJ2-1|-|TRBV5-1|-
TGCGCCAGCAGTCGGGGCGCGGGGAGCGATGAGCAGTTCTTC
CASSRGAGSDEQFF
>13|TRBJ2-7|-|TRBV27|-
TGTGCCAGCAGTTCCGGGATCTCCTACGAGCAGTACTTC
CASSSGISYEQYF
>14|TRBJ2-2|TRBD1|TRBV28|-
TGTGCCAGCAGTTGGACAGGGACAGGCGGGGAGCTGTTTTTT
CASSWTGTGGELFF
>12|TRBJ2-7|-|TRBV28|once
TGTGCCAGCAGTTTCGGAGGGCTCGAGCAGTACTTC
CASSFGGLEQYF
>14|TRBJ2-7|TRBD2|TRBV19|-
TGTGCCAGTAGTCCGGGACTAGCGGGGGGCGAGCAGTACTTC
CASSPGLAGGEQYF
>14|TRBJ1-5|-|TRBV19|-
TGTGCCAGTAGTATAGGGGAAGGGGATCAGCCCCAGCATTTT
CASSIGEGDQPQHF
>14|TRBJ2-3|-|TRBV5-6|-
TGTGCCAGCAGCTGGAATCCAAGCGGGGATACGCAGTATTTT
CASSWNPSGDTQYF
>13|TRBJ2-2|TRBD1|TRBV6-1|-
TGTGCCAGCAGTGACGGGACAGGGTGGGAGCTGTTTTTT
CASSDGTGWELFF
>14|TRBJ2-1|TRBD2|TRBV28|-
TGTGCCAGCAGCCTAGCGGGGGGGCACAATGAGCAGTTCTTC
CASSLAGGHNEQFF
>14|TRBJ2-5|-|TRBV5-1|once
TGCGCCAGCAGCGGAACCGGGGTCCCGGGTGACCAGTACTTC
CASSGTGVPGDQYF
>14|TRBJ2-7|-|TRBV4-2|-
TGTGCCAGCAGCCAAGAGTTAGGGGGTTACGAGCAGTACTTC
CASSQELGGYEQYF
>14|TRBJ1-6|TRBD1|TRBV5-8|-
TGTGCCAGCAGCTCCGACAGGGGCAATTCACCCCTCCACTTT
CASSSDRGNSPLHF
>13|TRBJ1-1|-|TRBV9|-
TGTGCCAGCAGCGGCGGGTGGGGCACTGAAGCTTTCTTT
CASSGGWGTEAFF
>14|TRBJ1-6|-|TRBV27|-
TGTGCCAGCAGTTCGGGACTGTATAATTCACCCCTCCACTTT
CASSSGLYNSPLHF
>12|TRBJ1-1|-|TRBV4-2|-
TGTGCCAGCAGCCAAGTAACCGGGGAAGCTTTCTTT
CASSQVTGEAFF